The TCR beta chain under discussion was sequenced for a study of CD8+CD57+ T cells in acquired aplastic anemia (dated by TCRdb to 2017 to 2018). Broadly, across the study: A mean of about 3.2 ug of DNA, ranging from roughly 0.2 to 30 ug, was extracted from sorted CD4+ and CD8+ cells. For healthy donor samples, the average read count was about 10 million for CD4+ cells and roughly 12 million for CD8+ cells.

Genomic DNA was used as template for profiling of TCR beta VDJ combinations and CDR3 sequences. TCR repertoire sequencing was run on an Illumina HiSeq 2000. Under the source paper's analysis protocol: TRBV/TRBJ rearrangement plots, CDR3 size and DJ length profiles, and Simpson's diversity index were used to evaluate the repertoires. The most abundant DNA sequence in the deep sequencing data was taken as the immunodominant clone. CDR3 amino acid sequences were screened for sharing across subjects and compared with published repertoires and the VDJdb database. TCRdb reworked the public reads: Q25 trimming with fastp, MiXCR clone assembly, productive beta chains retained. Identical CDR3 protein sequences are pooled into one entry, listed with their most common genes and DNA. The V and J calls follow TCRdb's processing rather than the paper's. The sample includes roughly 160,000 distinct CDR3 sequences, with 50% to 75% observed a single time. The ten largest account for 45% of the sample.

This clonotype was counted between two and nine times. The antigen it recognizes is unknown. The sample holds no much larger clone one base away, and base qualities are not on file. V is clipped by 4 bases and J by 0 bases, and the sequence between their germline boundaries is 15 bases long. The CDR3 runs 16 amino acids, cysteine and phenylalanine included. The retained sequence is limited to the CDR3, 48 bases, with the frame set at the first base. CDR1 and CDR2 (MGHDK, SYGVNS) derive from the germline V gene. The study deep-sequenced TCR repertoires of sorted CD4+ and CD8+ blood T cells from severe aplastic anemia patients and healthy subjects. Ficoll-Paque density gradient centrifugation was used to isolate peripheral blood mononuclear cells. Before DNA extraction, CD4+ and CD8+ T cells were sorted with FACS or magnetic beads. What the study reported, not specific to this receptor: Although some 28 CD8+ CDR3 sequences were shared by patients and controls, these sequences appeared highly expressed in patients and within the immunodominant clones of patients. No significant difference in CD8+ Simpson's diversity was found between patients and healthy controls (P=0.060).

The sequence is built from TRBV25-1 and TRBJ1-1; the best D guess is TRBD1, with 6 bases matching. What was sequenced was sorted CD4+, CD8+, or CD8+CD57+ T cells (not recorded which) from PBMCs. The receptor was isolated from a human donor in good health. This receptor has the CDR3 CASSAFDRYMNTEAFF. Read as DNA, the sequence is TGTGCCAGCAGTGCATTCGACAGGTACATGAACACTGAAGCTTTCTTT. Full variable domain (CDR3 extended with the reference TRBV25-1 and TRBJ1-1 proteins): EADIYQTPRYLVIGTGKKITLECSQTMGHDKMYWYQQDPGMELHLIHYSYGVNSTEKGDLSSESTVSRIRTEHFPLTLESARPSHTSQYLCASSAFDRYMNTEAFFGQGTRLTVV.